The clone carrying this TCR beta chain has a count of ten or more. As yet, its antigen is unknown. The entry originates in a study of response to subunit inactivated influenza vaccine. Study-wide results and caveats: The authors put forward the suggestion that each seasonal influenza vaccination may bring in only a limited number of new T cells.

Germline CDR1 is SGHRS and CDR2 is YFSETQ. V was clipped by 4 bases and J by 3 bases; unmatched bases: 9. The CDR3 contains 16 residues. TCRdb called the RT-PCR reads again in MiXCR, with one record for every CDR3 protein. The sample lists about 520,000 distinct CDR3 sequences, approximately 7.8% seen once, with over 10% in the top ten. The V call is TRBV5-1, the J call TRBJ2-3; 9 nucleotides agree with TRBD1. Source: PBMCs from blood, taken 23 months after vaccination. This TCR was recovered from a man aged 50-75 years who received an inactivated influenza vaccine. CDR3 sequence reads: CASSTGTGHPTDTQYF. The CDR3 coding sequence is TGCGCCAGCAGCACCGGGACAGGGCACCCTACAGATACGCAGTATTTT.